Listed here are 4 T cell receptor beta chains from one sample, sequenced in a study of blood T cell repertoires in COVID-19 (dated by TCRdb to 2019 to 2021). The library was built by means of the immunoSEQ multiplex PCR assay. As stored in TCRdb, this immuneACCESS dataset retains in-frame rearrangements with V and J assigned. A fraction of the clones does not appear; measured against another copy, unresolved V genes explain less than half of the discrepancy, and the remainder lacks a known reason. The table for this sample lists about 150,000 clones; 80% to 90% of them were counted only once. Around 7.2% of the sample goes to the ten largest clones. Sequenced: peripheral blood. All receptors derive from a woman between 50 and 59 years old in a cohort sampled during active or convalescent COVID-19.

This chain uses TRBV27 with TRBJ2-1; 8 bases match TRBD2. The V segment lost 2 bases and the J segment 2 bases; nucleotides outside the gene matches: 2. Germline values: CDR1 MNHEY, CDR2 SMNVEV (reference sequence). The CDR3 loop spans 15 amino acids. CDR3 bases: TGTGCCAGCAGTTTAGCGGGGGGCGCCTACAATGAGCAGTTCTTC. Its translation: CASSLAGGAYNEQFF.

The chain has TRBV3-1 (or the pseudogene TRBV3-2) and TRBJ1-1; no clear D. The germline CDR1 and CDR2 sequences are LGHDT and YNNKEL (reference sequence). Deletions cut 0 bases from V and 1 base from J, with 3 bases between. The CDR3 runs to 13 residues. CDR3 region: CASSQDRNTEAFF. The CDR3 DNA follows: TGTGCCAGCAGCCAAGACAGGAACACTGAAGCTTTCTTT.

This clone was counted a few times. CDR3 loop: CASSVARTDRPDEQFF. The CDR3 nucleotides are TGTGCCAGCAGCGTAGCTAGAACCGACAGGCCCGATGAGCAGTTCTTC. The V gene is TRBV9, the J gene TRBJ2-1; TRBD1 is a possible D gene (6 bases). Germline-derived CDR1 and CDR2 are SGDLS and YYNGEE. This CDR3 comprises 16 residues. The V gene lost 0 bases and the J gene lost 8 bases, with 18 bases spanning the gap. Based on the CDR3 plus reference TRBV9 and TRBJ2-1, the full variable domain is DSGVTQTPKHLITATGQRVTLRCSPRSGDLSVYWYQQSLDQGLQFLIQYYNGEERAKGNILERFSAQQFPDLHSELNLSSLELGDSALYFCASSVARTDRPDEQFFGPGTRLTVL.

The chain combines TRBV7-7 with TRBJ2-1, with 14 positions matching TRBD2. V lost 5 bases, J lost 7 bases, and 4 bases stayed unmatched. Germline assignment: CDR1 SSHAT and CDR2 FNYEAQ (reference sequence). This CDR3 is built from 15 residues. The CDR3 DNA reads TGTGCCAGCAGCCCCGGGACTAGCGGGGGAAATGAGCAGTTCTTC. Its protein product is CASSPGTSGGNEQFF.